This note documents a single T cell receptor (beta chain) sequence. This sample is drawn from a study of blood T cell repertoires in COVID-19. On the study more broadly: In each case, the material was cDNA or gDNA derived from T cells, B-cell-depleted T cells, or PBMCs.

The germline V and J ends were trimmed by 6 bases and 0 bases, with 5 bases remaining between them. The V gene's germline CDR1 is MGHDK and CDR2 SYGVNS. This CDR3 is built from 12 residues. Participant reports of clinical history set cohort assignment. Assay: immunoSEQ multiplex PCR; the TCRdb copy retains only in-frame clones and omits some. Of 150,000 or so clones in the sample, around nine tenths were seen once. Sequences were obtained from PBMCs or T cells enriched from blood (not recorded which). The chain uses TRBV25-1 and TRBJ2-5; D ambiguous. The origin of this receptor is a woman aged 50 to 60 who had recovered from COVID-19. For the CDR3, the DNA is TGTGCCAGCAGACTGTACCAAGAGACCCAGTACTTC. Translated, it gives CASRLYQETQYF. Complete variable domain (other parts from reference TRBV25-1 and TRBJ2-5): EADIYQTPRYLVIGTGKKITLECSQTMGHDKMYWYQQDPGMELHLIHYSYGVNSTEKGDLSSESTVSRIRTEHFPLTLESARPSHTSQYLCASRLYQETQYFGPGTRLLVL.